This TCR beta chain was recorded in a study of T cells in Graves' hyperthyroidism and ophthalmopathy. Study findings and constraints: Before onset, by a median of approximately 5.9 months, the model predicted ophthalmopathy. Most clonotypes expanded in the thyroid (above 0.001) were also present in blood.

Amplification targeted TCR beta CDR3 regions from RNA transcripts. A first-round RT-PCR of the TCR CDR3 used the HTBI primer set. From the multiplex PCR reads, TCRdb called clonotypes with MiXCR, one entry per CDR3 protein. Among roughly 700,000 distinct CDR3 sequences listed, about 35% were seen once. Germline CDR1 reads SEHNR; CDR2 reads FQNEAQ (reference sequence). V was pared by 4 bases and J by 2 bases, with 4 bases of the junction left unmatched. This CDR3 contains 14 residues. This clonotype has at least ten counts. Its antigen is unknown. The authors deemed Graves' hyperthyroidism stable absent ophthalmopathy progression within 18 months. Diagnoses rested on clinical symptoms, serum thyroxine and TRAb, thyroid ultrasound and orbital computed tomography.

The clonotype comes from a woman aged 35 to 49 with Graves' hyperthyroidism. The rearrangement links TRBV7-9 to TRBJ1-2; 7 bases agree with TRBD1. Source material: blood. Written as DNA, the CDR3 is TGTGCCAGCAGCTCGGACAGGCAGAACTATGGCTACACCTTC. This sequence encodes CASSSDRQNYGYTF. The full variable domain, in which reference TRBV7-9 and TRBJ1-2 provide the parts outside the CDR3, is DTGVSQNPRHKITKRGQNVTFRCDPISEHNRLYWYRQTLGQGPEFLTYFQNEAQLEKSRLLSDRFSAERPKGSFSTLEIQRTEQGDSAMYLCASSSDRQNYGYTFGSGTRLTVV.